This note documents a single T cell receptor beta chain sequence. Its antigen is still unknown. No quality values exist for individual bases; no much larger clone is one base distant. Counted from cysteine to phenylalanine, this CDR3 has 16 amino acids. The sequence is cut down to CDR3 DNA, 48 bases in frame from base 1. As encoded in the germline V gene (reference sequence), CDR1 is GTSNPN while CDR2 is SVGIG. V sheds 5 bases and J sheds 0 bases, leaving 16 bases between their ends. This entry belongs to a study of Ad26.COV2.S vaccination and SARS-CoV-2 variants (dated by TCRdb to the early 2020s). Context from the whole study: Donors in the vaccine arm were drawn from COV1001, a multicentre, randomized, double-blind, placebo-controlled phase I-IIa trial testing Ad26.COV2.S in healthy adults. Dosing of Ad26.COV2.S was intramuscular, at either 5x10^10 or 1x10^11 viral particles, delivered as one shot or as two shots spaced 56 days apart. TCRbeta repertoire sequencing was used to assess the specificity and breadth of SARS-CoV-2-reactive T cell receptors after Ad26.COV2.S vaccination. The TCR-sequenced set comprised about 30 samples: approximately 19 Ad26.COV2.S vaccine recipients, 5 placebo recipients and 8 SARS-CoV-2 convalescent individuals. Trial participants were randomized into five groups of five: low-dose or high-dose Ad26.COV2.S given once or twice, or placebo on both occasions. Investigators did not know the trial group allocation while performing experiments and assessing outcomes. What the authors observed across the whole study: Vaccine and placebo recipients had comparable non-spike TCR breadth, which fits with the vaccine containing only spike. After vaccination, substantial breadth of spike-specific CD8+ and CD4+ T cell responses was reported. The authors noted that total T cell responses may have been underestimated by the TCR breadth and depth analyses. Compared with placebo recipients, Ad26.COV2.S recipients showed higher spike-specific TCR breadth (P = 0.0014). The study lacked the statistical power to compare responses across vaccine doses or regimens.

TCRbeta CDR3 regions were sequenced with the immunoSEQ Assay. After extraction, genomic DNA underwent amplification by bias-controlled multiplex PCR, followed by high-throughput sequencing. As for the original processing: To quantify the absolute abundance of each unique TCRbeta CDR3 region, sequences were collapsed and filtered. Usable DNA was measured by amplifying reference genes present in all nucleated cells, and TCRbeta template counts were normalized to that usable DNA to estimate T cell fraction. Repertoire TCRs were annotated as SARS-CoV-2-specific by exact matching of V gene, CDR3 amino acid sequence and J gene to a known reactive TCR set. The reference SARS-CoV-2 TCR set came from MIRA and was filtered for enrichment in COVID-19-positive ImmuneCODE repertoires, removing public or cross-reactive TCRs. Drawing on the MIRA antigens, annotated TCRs were analysed further at the level of specific ORF or position within ORF. Depth was the summed frequency of annotated unique rearrangements, while breadth was defined as annotated unique rearrangements over total unique productive rearrangements. Two-sided Wilcoxon rank-sum tests were used to compare TCR breadth between groups. TCRdb holds this immuneACCESS table with in-frame rearrangements only. Some clones are missing; in checked studies, unresolved V genes explain under half, and the rest has no known cause. That table supplies the V and J calls and clone size; D and trimming were determined from the DNA. The sample yields approximately 300,000 clones; approximately 86% were counted once. The top ten clonotypes cover 1.9% of the sample.

Explained via the paper, the treatment or condition label denotes: around 19 received Ad26.COV2.S at low or high dose, single or two shots; five or six received placebo; per-sample allocation not given. Repertoires of vaccine and placebo recipients were sequenced from samples collected on day 63 after the first injection. Cohort 1b enrolled about two dozen adults aged 18-55 years at a single site in Boston, USA, between 29 July and 7 August 2020. Ad26.COV2.S was a replication-incompetent adenovirus type 26 vector expressing a prefusion-stabilized SARS-CoV-2 spike protein from the original Wuhan strain.

The sample consisted of peripheral blood, taken in a trial of Ad26.COV2.S vaccine versus placebo. The chain is assembled from TRBV30 and TRBJ2-2; a weak D assignment points to TRBD1 (6 bases agree). The TCR was taken from a person aged 18 to 59 who received the Ad26.COV2.S COVID-19 vaccine or a placebo. The nucleotide sequence reads as follows: TGTGCCTGGGGGCCAATAGGGGGTGCGAACACCGGGGAGCTGTTTTTT. Its protein product is CAWGPIGGANTGELFF.